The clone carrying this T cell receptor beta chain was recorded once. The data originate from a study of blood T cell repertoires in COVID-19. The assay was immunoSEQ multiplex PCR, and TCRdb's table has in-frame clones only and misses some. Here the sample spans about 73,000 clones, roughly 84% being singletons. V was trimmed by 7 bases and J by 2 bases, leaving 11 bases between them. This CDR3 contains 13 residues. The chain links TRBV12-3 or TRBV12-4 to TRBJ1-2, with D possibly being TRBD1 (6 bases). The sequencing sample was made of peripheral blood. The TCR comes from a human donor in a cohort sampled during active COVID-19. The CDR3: CASKGGGNYGYTF. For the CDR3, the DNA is TGTGCCAGCAAGGGGGGGGGAAACTATGGCTACACCTTC.